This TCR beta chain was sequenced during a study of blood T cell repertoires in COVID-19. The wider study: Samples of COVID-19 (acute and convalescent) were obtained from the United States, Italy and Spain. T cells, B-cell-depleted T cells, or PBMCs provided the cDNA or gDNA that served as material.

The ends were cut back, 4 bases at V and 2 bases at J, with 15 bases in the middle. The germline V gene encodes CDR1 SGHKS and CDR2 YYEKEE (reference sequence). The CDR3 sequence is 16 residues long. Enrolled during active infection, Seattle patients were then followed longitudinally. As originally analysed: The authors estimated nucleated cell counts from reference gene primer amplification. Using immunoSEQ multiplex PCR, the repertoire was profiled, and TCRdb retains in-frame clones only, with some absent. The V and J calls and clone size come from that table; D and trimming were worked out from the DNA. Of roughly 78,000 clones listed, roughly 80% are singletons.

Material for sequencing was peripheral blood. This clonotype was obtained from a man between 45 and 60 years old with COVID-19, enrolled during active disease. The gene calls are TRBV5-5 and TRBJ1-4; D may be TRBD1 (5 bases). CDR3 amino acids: CASSPDPPGTNEKLFF. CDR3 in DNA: TGTGCCAGCAGCCCGGACCCGCCAGGGACTAATGAAAAACTGTTTTTT.